This TCR beta chain was found in a study of blood T cell repertoires in COVID-19. The CDR3 contains 13 residues. The V gene's germline CDR1 is MNHEY and CDR2 SMNVEV (reference sequence). V was cut by 4 bases and J by 5 bases, with 12 bases left in between. This clone was recorded a few times. Sequencing was performed with immunoSEQ multiplex PCR; in TCRdb, only in-frame clones are kept and a portion is missing. The sample records 250,000 to 300,000 clones, 70% to 90% being singletons. Source material: peripheral blood. The V and J genes are TRBV27 and TRBJ2-7; a possible D gene is TRBD1 (6 bases). The TCR originated in a man between 60 and 75 years old who had recovered from COVID-19. CDR3 in DNA: TGTGCCAGCAGTTATTCCTCAGGGGACGAGCAGTACTTC. Translation gives CASSYSSGDEQYF.